This T cell receptor beta chain was documented in a study of CD4 T cells in relation to SARS-CoV-2 and coronaviruses. Overall study: PBMCs were cultured with antigen for roughly 11 days before TCR beta sequencing. No peptide or an HIV-1 Nef peptide pool served as negative control. General study points: Pre-pandemic and post-infection samples never came from the same donor.

Assay: immunoSEQ multiplex PCR; the TCRdb copy retains only in-frame clones and omits some. The sample holds about 21,000 clones; 65% to 85% are singletons and the top ten take about 16%. CD4+ T cells from unexposed donors were obtained before the COVID-19 pandemic (2011-2018). Isolation of CD4+ T cells took place after approximately 11 days in culture. Half the medium was replaced with IL-2 medium on days 3 and 7. The junction had 5 bases not matched to a gene; V was cut back by 4 bases and J by 0 bases. The CDR3 extends over 16 amino acids. Germline lookup yields CDR1 SGHRS and CDR2 YFSETQ. Turning to this clone: What it binds is not known.

This TCR came from a human donor in good health. The J gene is TRBJ2-1, the V gene TRBV5-1; 9 nucleotides line up with TRBD2. Source material: CD4+ T cells from PBMCs, cultured in vitro. CDR3 in amino acids: CASSQLAGFSYNEQFF. The CDR3 coding sequence is TGCGCCAGCAGCCAACTAGCGGGCTTCTCCTACAATGAGCAGTTCTTC.